This T cell receptor (beta chain) was identified during a study of T cells after yellow fever vaccination. Study background: It was SMART-Seq v4 Ultra Low Input that prepared the fractions with low cell numbers.

The study, taken as a whole, reports: In post-booster samples, most primary-vaccination clones reappeared (approximately 95% CD4, about 91% CD8).

There are a few counts of this clonotype. Its antigen is as yet unknown. This CDR3 comprises 12 residues. Deletions cut 0 bases from V and 8 bases from J, with 7 bases between. CDR1 is SGHTA, CDR2 FQGNSA, per germline. TCR cDNA was made by 5'RACE template switching, adding a universal primer site and UMIs. TCRdb reprocessed the 5' RACE reads with MiXCR, giving one entry per CDR3 protein. The sample carries roughly 330,000 distinct CDR3 sequences, around 7.3% recorded once. This receptor was taken from a man younger than 30 who received the YFV17D yellow fever vaccine. This rearrangement joins TRBV7-2 to TRBJ1-2; D might be TRBD1 (5 bases). This specimen consisted of PBMCs, obtained about 49 days after the first yellow fever vaccination. The CDR3: CASSLARAGYTF. CDR3 coding DNA: TGTGCCAGCAGCTTAGCCAGGGCAGGCTACACCTTC.